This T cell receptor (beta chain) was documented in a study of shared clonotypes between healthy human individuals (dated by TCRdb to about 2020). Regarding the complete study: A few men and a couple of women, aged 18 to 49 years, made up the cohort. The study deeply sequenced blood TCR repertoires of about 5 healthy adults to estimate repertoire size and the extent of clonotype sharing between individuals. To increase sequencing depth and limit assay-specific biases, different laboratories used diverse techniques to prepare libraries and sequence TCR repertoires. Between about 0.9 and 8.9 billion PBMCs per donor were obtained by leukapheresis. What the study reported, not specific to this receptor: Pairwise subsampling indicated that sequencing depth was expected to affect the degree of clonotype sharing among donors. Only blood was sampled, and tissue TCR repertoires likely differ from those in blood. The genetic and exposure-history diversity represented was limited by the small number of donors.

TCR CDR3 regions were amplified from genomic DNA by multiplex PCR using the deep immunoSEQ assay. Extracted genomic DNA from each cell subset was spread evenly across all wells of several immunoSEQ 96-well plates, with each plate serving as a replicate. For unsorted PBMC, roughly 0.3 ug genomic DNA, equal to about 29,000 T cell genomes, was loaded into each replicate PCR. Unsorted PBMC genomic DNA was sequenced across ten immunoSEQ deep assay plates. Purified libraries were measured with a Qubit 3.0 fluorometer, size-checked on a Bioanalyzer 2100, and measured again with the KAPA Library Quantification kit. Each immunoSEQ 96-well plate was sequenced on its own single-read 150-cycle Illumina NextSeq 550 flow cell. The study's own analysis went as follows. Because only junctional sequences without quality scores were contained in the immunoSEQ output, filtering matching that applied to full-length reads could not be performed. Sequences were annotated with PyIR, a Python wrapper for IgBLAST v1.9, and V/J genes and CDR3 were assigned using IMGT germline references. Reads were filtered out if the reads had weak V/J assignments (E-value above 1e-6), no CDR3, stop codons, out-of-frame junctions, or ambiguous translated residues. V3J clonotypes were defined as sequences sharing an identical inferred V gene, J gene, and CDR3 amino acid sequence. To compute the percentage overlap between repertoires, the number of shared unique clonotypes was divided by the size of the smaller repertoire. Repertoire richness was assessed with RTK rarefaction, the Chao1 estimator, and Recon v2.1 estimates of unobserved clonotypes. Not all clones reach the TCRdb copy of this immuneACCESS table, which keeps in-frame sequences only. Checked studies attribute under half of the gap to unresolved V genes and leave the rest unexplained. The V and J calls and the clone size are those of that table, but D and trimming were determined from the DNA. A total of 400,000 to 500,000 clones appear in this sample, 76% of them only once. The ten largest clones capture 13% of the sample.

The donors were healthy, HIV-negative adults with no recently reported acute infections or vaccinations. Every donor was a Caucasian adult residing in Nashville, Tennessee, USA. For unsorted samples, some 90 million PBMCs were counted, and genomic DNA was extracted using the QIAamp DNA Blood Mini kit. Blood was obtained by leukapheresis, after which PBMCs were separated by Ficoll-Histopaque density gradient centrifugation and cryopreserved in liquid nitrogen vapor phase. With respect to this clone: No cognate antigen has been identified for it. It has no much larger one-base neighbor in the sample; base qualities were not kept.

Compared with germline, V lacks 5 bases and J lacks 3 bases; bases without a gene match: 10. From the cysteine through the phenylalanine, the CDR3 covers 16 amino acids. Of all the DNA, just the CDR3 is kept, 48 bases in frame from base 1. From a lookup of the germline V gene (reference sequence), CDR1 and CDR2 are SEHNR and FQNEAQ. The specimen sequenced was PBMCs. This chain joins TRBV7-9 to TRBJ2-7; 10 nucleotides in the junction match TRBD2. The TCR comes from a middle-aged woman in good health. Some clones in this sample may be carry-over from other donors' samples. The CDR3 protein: CASSPTGLAHVYEQYF. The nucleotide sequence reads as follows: TGTGCCAGCAGCCCTACGGGACTAGCGCATGTCTACGAGCAGTACTTC.